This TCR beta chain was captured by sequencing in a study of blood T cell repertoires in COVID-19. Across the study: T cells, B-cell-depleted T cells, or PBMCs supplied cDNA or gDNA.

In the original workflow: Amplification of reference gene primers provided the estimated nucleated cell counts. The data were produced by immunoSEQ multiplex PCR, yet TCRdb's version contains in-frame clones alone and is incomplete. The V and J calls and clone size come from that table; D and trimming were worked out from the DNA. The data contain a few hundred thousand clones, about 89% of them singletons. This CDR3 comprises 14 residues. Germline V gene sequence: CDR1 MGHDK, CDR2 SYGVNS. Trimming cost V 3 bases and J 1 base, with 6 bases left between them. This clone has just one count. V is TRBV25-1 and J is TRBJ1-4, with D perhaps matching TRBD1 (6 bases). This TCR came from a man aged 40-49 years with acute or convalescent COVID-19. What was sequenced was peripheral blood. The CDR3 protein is CASSDRGTNEKLFF. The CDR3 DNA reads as TGTGCCAGCAGTGACAGGGGAACTAATGAAAAACTGTTTTTT. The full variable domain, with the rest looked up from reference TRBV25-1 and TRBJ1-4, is EADIYQTPRYLVIGTGKKITLECSQTMGHDKMYWYQQDPGMELHLIHYSYGVNSTEKGDLSSESTVSRIRTEHFPLTLESARPSHTSQYLCASSDRGTNEKLFFGSGTQLSVL.